This T cell receptor beta chain was found in a study of blood T cell repertoires in COVID-19. Study overall: The origin of the acute and convalescent COVID-19 samples was the United States, Italy and Spain.

J was trimmed by 0 bases and V by 11 bases; bases with no gene match: 8. The CDR3 is made up of 16 amino acids. Germline V gene sequence: CDR1 SGHAT, CDR2 FQNNGV. Methods used by the authors: Reference gene primers were amplified, and this amplification served to estimate nucleated cell counts. Assay: immunoSEQ multiplex PCR; the TCRdb copy retains only in-frame clones and omits some. Clone size and the V and J calls come from that table; the DNA yielded D and trimming. The data contain about 190,000 clones, less than 85% of them singletons. This clone was counted ten times or more. This rearrangement joins TRBV11-2 to TRBJ2-6; 9 bases line up with TRBD1. The material sequenced was peripheral blood. This TCR came from a middle-aged man who had recovered from COVID-19. The CDR3 sequence: CAGRDRANSGANVLTF. DNA of the CDR3: TGTGCCGGACGGGACAGGGCCAACTCTGGGGCCAACGTCCTGACTTTC.